The 25 T cell receptor beta chains presented below share a single source sample, sequenced in a study of B cell selection in AIRE deficiency. Here immunoSEQ multiplex PCR was the method, and the copy in TCRdb shows in-frame clones only, minus some. The table has 21,000 or so clones, more than 95% seen once. CD4+CD127+ cells were sorted as the conventional CD4 T cells. Sample: conventional CD4+ T cells sorted from PBMCs. These receptors all come from a human donor with AIRE deficiency.

This chain connects TRBV19 to TRBJ1-2; 9 bases match TRBD1. In germline, CDR1 is LNHDA, CDR2 SQIVND (reference sequence). Trimming took 6 bases from V and 11 from J; bases not matched to a gene: 19. This CDR3 has 16 residues. The CDR3 bases are TGTGCCAGTAGCGGACAGGGGACCAGAGCGGGACCGCCGTACACCTTC. The encoded protein is CASSGQGTRAGPPYTF.

V is TRBV5-4 and J is TRBJ2-1; 11 bases agree with TRBD2. After removal of 1 base from V and 6 bases from J, the junction contained 6 bases not matched to a gene. Looked up from germline, CDR1 is SGHNT and CDR2 is YYREEE (reference sequence). This CDR3 has 16 amino acids. The CDR3 protein is CASSLPPSGGPNEQFF. CDR3 nucleotide sequence: TGTGCCAGCAGCTTGCCTCCTAGCGGGGGGCCCAATGAGCAGTTCTTC.

A single count supports this clone. The chain couples TRBV5-7 to TRBJ2-7; D possibly matches TRBD1 or TRBD2 (6 bases each). TRBV5-7 is noted as an ORF with a role that remains uncertain. Between the trimmed V and J ends, which lost 3 bases and 2 bases, there was a span of 24 bases. This CDR3 region has 18 residues. CDR3 coding DNA: TGTGCCAGCAGCTATCTCCCCACTAACGGGGGCTTAACCTACGAGCAGTACTTC. It specifies CASSYLPTNGGLTYEQYF.

This clone appeared once. The chain uses TRBV6-1 and TRBJ2-7; D tentatively reads TRBD1 or TRBD2 (5 bases each). There are 11 residues in the CDR3. From germline, CDR1 is MNHNS and CDR2 SASEGT. V lost 6 bases, J lost 8 bases, and 11 bases lay in between. The CDR3 is CASSHGTQQYF. For the CDR3, the DNA is TGTGCCAGCAGCCACGGGACGCAGCAGTACTTC.

This CDR3 reads CASSRMITSGFYEQYF. CDR3 DNA sequence: TGCGCCAGCAGCCGGATGATAACTAGCGGGTTTTACGAGCAGTACTTC. The chain combines TRBV4-3 with TRBJ2-7; 9 bases line up with TRBD2. CDR1 is LGHNA and CDR2 is YSLEER in the germline V gene. Trimming at V came to 4 bases and at J to 4 bases, leaving 11 bases not matched to a gene. The CDR3 runs to 16 residues.

This sequence joins TRBV4-3 and TRBJ2-4; tentative D call: TRBD2 (5 bases). Germline V lookup: CDR1 LGHNA, CDR2 YSLEER. The CDR3 runs to 13 residues. The V end lost 0 bases, the J end lost 7 bases, and 7 bases lay between the germline ends. The CDR3 region has the DNA TGCGCCAGCAGCCAAGATCGGAGGAACATTCAGTACTTC. Translating gives CASSQDRRNIQYF.

This chain joins TRBV19 and TRBJ1-5; tentative D call: TRBD1 (6 bases). Germline values: CDR1 LNHDA, CDR2 SQIVND (reference sequence). Trimming stripped 7 bases from V and 1 base from J, with 17 bases between. The CDR3 extends over 16 amino acids. CDR3 nucleotide sequence: TGTGCCAGTACCCCCCAGGGGCGGGGCAGCAATCAGCCCCAGCATTTT. As protein: CASTPQGRGSNQPQHF.

The chain recombines TRBV30 with TRBJ2-7; possibly TRBD1 for D (6 bases). Looked up from germline, CDR1 is GTSNPN and CDR2 is SVGIG (reference sequence). The CDR3 totals 13 residues. The ends were cut back, 2 bases at V and 0 bases at J, with 8 bases in the middle. DNA for the CDR3: TGTGCCTGGAGTAACAGGGTCTCCTACGAGCAGTACTTC. It encodes CAWSNRVSYEQYF.

V and J are TRBV19 and TRBJ1-4; unclear D gene. The CDR3 runs to 16 residues. The germline V and J ends were trimmed by 5 bases and 7 bases, with 20 bases remaining between them. CDR1 is LNHDA and CDR2 is SQIVND in the germline V gene (reference sequence). CDR3 in amino acids: CASSPLWRESFEKLFF. CDR3 nucleotides: TGTGCCAGTAGTCCCCTTTGGAGGGAAAGTTTTGAAAAACTGTTTTTT.

J is TRBJ2-2 and V is TRBV4-3, with 7 bases aligning to TRBD1. V lost 0 bases to trimming and J lost 0 bases; unmatched junction nucleotides: 7. The CDR3 has 18 amino acids. Germline CDR1 reads LGHNA; CDR2 reads YSLEER. In DNA, the CDR3 is TGCGCCAGCAGCCAAGATAGGACAGGATCGCCGAACACCGGGGAGCTGTTTTTT. Amino acid sequence: CASSQDRTGSPNTGELFF.

The sample holds one count of this clone. The V call is TRBV6-5, the J call TRBJ1-4; D not resolved. CDR3 length equals 15 residues. Trimming left V 4 bases short and J 10 bases short, with 19 bases between. Germline CDR1 is MNHEY and CDR2 is SVGAGI. CDR3 region: CASSSTEPAAGKLFF. Here the CDR3 DNA reads TGTGCCAGCAGTTCCACAGAACCCGCGGCAGGAAAACTGTTTTTT.

The chain employs TRBV7-9 and TRBJ2-7; 11 bases line up with TRBD2. The germline V gene has CDR1 SEHNR and CDR2 FQNEAQ (reference sequence). CDR3 size: 15 residues. Unmatched junction bases numbered 5, after V lost 5 bases and J lost 2 bases. As DNA, the CDR3 is TGTGCCAGCAGCCTCCGACTAGCGGGGACCTACGAGCAGTACTTC. It encodes CASSLRLAGTYEQYF.

The chain employs TRBV28 and TRBJ2-1, with 14 bases fitting TRBD2. The CDR3 has 17 amino acids. The germline V gene has CDR1 MDHEN and CDR2 SYDVKM. The V gene end was trimmed by 0 bases and the J gene end by 4 bases; junction bases not matched to a gene: 2. CDR3 DNA: TGTGCCAGCAGTTTATGGGGGACTAGCGGGGGTTACAATGAGCAGTTCTTC. Encoded protein: CASSLWGTSGGYNEQFF.

V usage is TRBV30 and J usage is TRBJ1-3, with TRBD1 as a possible D gene (5 bases). CDR3 size: 15 residues. From germline, CDR1 is GTSNPN and CDR2 SVGIG (reference sequence). V was shortened by 0 bases and J by 3 bases, with 12 bases between the two germline ends. As DNA, the CDR3 is TGTGCCTGGAGTGTATGTTGGGGCGTTGGAAACACCATATATTTT. As protein: CAWSVCWGVGNTIYF. Combining the CDR3 with reference TRBV30 and TRBJ1-3 gives the whole variable domain SQTIHQWPATLVQPVGSPLSLECTVEGTSNPNLYWYRQAAGRGLQLLFYSVGIGQISSEVPQNLSASRPQDRQFILSSKKLLLSDSGFYLCAWSVCWGVGNTIYFGEGSWLTVV.

The chain has TRBV11-2 and TRBJ2-5, with 11 positions matching TRBD2. In germline, CDR1 is SGHAT, CDR2 FQNNGV. With V trimmed by 2 bases and J by 3 bases, 5 bases remained unmatched. The CDR3 consists of 16 residues. The CDR3 spells CASSLRASGGKETQYF. CDR3 in DNA: TGTGCCAGCAGCTTACGGGCTAGCGGGGGGAAAGAGACCCAGTACTTC.

The chain links TRBV5-1 to TRBJ2-3; D may be TRBD1 or TRBD2 (5 bases each). The CDR3 sequence is 12 residues long. V shed 4 bases and J shed 4 bases, with 7 bases lying between them. The V gene's germline CDR1 is SGHRS and CDR2 YFSETQ. CDR3 sequence reads: CASSLGADTQYF. Written as DNA, the CDR3 is TGCGCCAGCAGCCTGGGGGCAGATACGCAGTATTTT.

The CDR3 region has the DNA TGTGCCAGCAGCTTAGCTGCAACTAATGAAAAACTGTTTTTT. This sequence encodes CASSLAATNEKLFF. The chain joins TRBV7-9 to TRBJ1-4; D gene ambiguous. This CDR3 spans 14 amino acids. In germline, CDR1 is SEHNR, CDR2 FQNEAQ (reference sequence). Trimming took 0 bases from V and 0 from J, leaving 2 bases between them.

The gene calls are TRBV4-1 and TRBJ2-2; D unclear. This CDR3 region has 15 residues. Germline-derived CDR1 and CDR2 are MGHRA and YSYEKL. V lost 1 base to trimming and J lost 5 bases, with 11 bases between them. The CDR3 sequence is CASSQVGSRTGELFF. CDR3 nucleotides: TGCGCCAGCAGCCAAGTTGGCAGCCGGACCGGGGAGCTGTTTTTT.

The chain is built from TRBV6-1 and TRBJ1-1, with D possibly matching TRBD1 (5 bases). V lost 9 bases and J 0 bases, leaving 14 bases between the germline ends. The CDR3 is made up of 14 amino acids. Germline CDR1 reads MNHNS; CDR2 reads SASEGT. CDR3 nucleotide sequence: TGTGCCAGTGGGGACCCGAACATGAACACTGAAGCTTTCTTT. Its protein product is CASGDPNMNTEAFF.

The chain combines TRBV4-2 with TRBJ2-5; possibly TRBD1 or TRBD2 for D (6 bases each). CDR1 LGHNA and CDR2 YNFKEQ come from the germline V gene. This CDR3 has 15 amino acids. Trimming took off 0 bases at V and 2 bases at J, with 10 bases between the two ends. Here the CDR3 reads CASSQEGGPQETQYF. The DNA for the CDR3 is TGTGCCAGCAGCCAAGAAGGGGGGCCACAAGAGACCCAGTACTTC.

The count of this clone is one. The chain is built from TRBV7-3 and TRBJ2-5; 7 positions agree with TRBD1. The CDR3 is made up of 13 amino acids. The V gene end was trimmed by 2 bases and the J gene end by 3 bases; junction bases not matched to a gene: 0. Germline V gene lookup returns CDR1 SGHTA and CDR2 FQGTGA. DNA for the CDR3: TGTGCCAGCAGCTTAGACAGGGAAGAGACCCAGTACTTC. It is translated as CASSLDREETQYF.

V and J are TRBV4-3 and TRBJ1-4, with D uncertain. The CDR3 is 18 amino acids. Germline loops: CDR1 LGHNA, CDR2 YSLEER. Trimming left V 0 bases short and J 8 bases short, with 22 bases between. The CDR3 coding sequence is TGCGCCAGCAGCCAAGATCCGATCGACTCACCTGTGGGGGAAAAACTGTTTTTT. It translates to CASSQDPIDSPVGEKLFF.

The rearrangement joins TRBV11-3 to TRBJ2-1; D is unresolved. V lost 1 base, J lost 5 bases, and 12 bases lay in between. Germline lookup yields CDR1 SGHNT and CDR2 YENEEA. CDR3 size: 15 residues. The CDR3 DNA sequence: TGTGCCAGCAGCTTAGGGATTGCTCCCCACAATGAGCAGTTCTTC. Translated: CASSLGIAPHNEQFF.

The CDR3 DNA follows: TGTGCCAGTCACGCCTGGGACTATCTCACAGATACGCAGTATTTT. Its protein is CASHAWDYLTDTQYF. The J gene is TRBJ2-3, the V gene TRBV18, with 7 positions matching TRBD2. The CDR3 length is 15 residues. In germline, CDR1 is KGHSH, CDR2 LQKENI. The V segment lost 9 bases and the J segment 2 bases; nucleotides outside the gene matches: 11.

This chain connects TRBV19 to TRBJ2-1, with D perhaps TRBD2 (7 bases). Trimming pared 6 bases from V and 8 bases from J, leaving 17 bases between. Per germline, CDR1 LNHDA and CDR2 SQIVND (reference sequence). This CDR3 has 14 residues. CDR3 nucleotides: TGTGCCAGTAGACAGGGCTCCCGGGGGGATGAGCAGTTCTTC. Translation gives CASRQGSRGDEQFF.